This TCR beta chain was sequenced during a study of blood T cell repertoires in COVID-19. Study in general: Specimens from acute and convalescent COVID-19 originated in the United States, Italy and Spain. The analysed material was cDNA or gDNA that came from T cells, B-cell-depleted T cells, or PBMCs.

Germline trimming cut 5 bases from V and 13 bases from J; bases unmatched to any gene: 5. Per germline, CDR1 SGHTA and CDR2 FQGNSA. This CDR3 comprises 12 residues. Patients from Seattle were sampled longitudinally, starting during active infection. How the authors handled the data: The assay estimated nucleated cells by amplifying reference gene primers. The data were produced by immunoSEQ multiplex PCR, yet TCRdb's version contains in-frame clones alone and is incomplete. For V, J and clone size, that table is used; D and trimming come from the DNA. The sample holds 250,000 to 300,000 clones, just over 90% seen once.

The sample was peripheral blood. The source of this sequence is a woman in her thirties with COVID-19, enrolled during active disease. The rearrangement links TRBV7-2 to TRBJ1-2; 12 nucleotides align to TRBD1. The CDR3 DNA follows: TGTGCCAGCAGCCGGGACAGGGGGCTGGTCACCTTC. It encodes CASSRDRGLVTF.